This T cell receptor (beta chain) appears in the sequencing data of a study of blood T cell repertoires in COVID-19. Across the study: Specimens from acute and convalescent COVID-19 originated in the United States, Italy and Spain. Sources were T cells, B-cell-depleted T cells, or PBMCs; the material itself was cDNA or gDNA.

Per the original data handling: Reference gene primers were amplified, and this amplification served to estimate nucleated cell counts. Clones were read by immunoSEQ multiplex PCR, and TCRdb kept only the in-frame ones, dropping some. The V and J calls and clone size were taken over from that table, and D and trimming were inferred from the DNA. The sample contains under 150,000 clones, approximately 88% of which appear only once. This receptor was taken from a woman aged 80 or older with acute or convalescent COVID-19. Material for sequencing was peripheral blood.

The CDR3 protein is CASSAVRSNQPQHF. In DNA form, the CDR3 reads TGTGCCAGCAGTGCCGTTCGTAGCAATCAGCCCCAGCATTTT. The V and J genes are TRBV2 and TRBJ1-5; D is uncertain. Germline V lookup: CDR1 SNHLY, CDR2 FYNNEI. The CDR3 sequence is 14 residues long. V gave up 4 bases and J gave up 0 bases, with 7 bases separating them.